This TCR beta chain was retrieved from a study of control samples from healthy donors and cancer patients. The ends were cut back, 3 bases at V and 2 bases at J, with 8 bases in the middle. The CDR3 contains 14 residues. CDR1 and CDR2 from the germline V gene are MDHEN and SYDVKM. The table came from immunoSEQ multiplex PCR; TCRdb's copy has only in-frame clones and leaves some out. The sample has about 100,000 clones, approximately 90% seen once; the top ten hold 2% to 2.5%. The clonotype comes from a woman younger than 30 in good health. The sample comprised blood. This sequence joins TRBV28 and TRBJ1-5; unclear D gene. This chain's CDR3 is CASSFHSGNQPQHF. The CDR3 coding sequence is TGTGCCAGCAGTTTCCACAGCGGCAATCAGCCCCAGCATTTT.